This paragraph reports one T cell receptor (beta chain). Its antigen is not known. This sample stems from a study of post-analysis software for immune sequencing data. The study, taken as a whole, reports: TRBV segments more frequent in patients than in controls numbered roughly 5 and included TRBV5-6, TRBV5-1 and TRBV20-1.

Deletions cut 3 bases from V and 2 bases from J, with 13 bases between. The germline V gene encodes CDR1 SGHAT and CDR2 FQNNGV. CDR3 length: 15 residues. cDNA libraries for TCR beta contained unique molecular identifiers. Input populations of roughly 0.95 to 10 million T cells gave rise to around 480,000 cDNA molecules. TCRdb processed the PCR reads anew with MiXCR; each CDR3 protein has one entry. The table lists some 700,000 distinct CDR3 sequences, approximately 60% of them singletons, with 11% in the top ten. The sequence came from a girl under 10 years old with multiple sclerosis. The material sequenced was blood. J is TRBJ2-5 and V is TRBV11-2; TRBD1 might be the D (5 bases). CDR3 DNA: TGTGCCAGCAGCTTGGGGCCCGACCTACAAGAGACCCAGTACTTC. Translation gives CASSLGPDLQETQYF.